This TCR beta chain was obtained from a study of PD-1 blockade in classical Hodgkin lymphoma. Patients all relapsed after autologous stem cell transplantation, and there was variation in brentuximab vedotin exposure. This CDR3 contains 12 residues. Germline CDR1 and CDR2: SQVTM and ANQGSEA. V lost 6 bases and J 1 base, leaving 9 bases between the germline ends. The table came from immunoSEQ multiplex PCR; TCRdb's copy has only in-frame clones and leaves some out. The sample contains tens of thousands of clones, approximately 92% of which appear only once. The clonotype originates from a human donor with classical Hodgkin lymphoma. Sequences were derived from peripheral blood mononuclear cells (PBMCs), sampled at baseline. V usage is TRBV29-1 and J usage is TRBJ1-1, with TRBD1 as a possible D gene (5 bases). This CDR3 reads CSVTTANTEAFF. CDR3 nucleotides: TGCAGCGTAACGACAGCGAACACTGAAGCTTTCTTT.